Reported below is one T cell receptor (beta chain). Its antigen is not yet known. One base away there is no much larger clone; base qualities are not given. In total, approximately 700 healthy bone marrow donors made up the cohort. At the time of sampling, every cohort member was nominally healthy, though immune exposures that went unrecorded were likely present. The donor was CMV seronegative and was included in the group of about 350 seronegative cohort members. A peripheral blood sample was provided by each donor, and peripheral blood mononuclear cells were used for TCR beta sequencing. The Qiagen DNeasy Blood Extraction Kit was used to extract genomic DNA from the blood cell samples. Library preparation employed the immunoSEQ multiplex PCR assay. For the multiplex PCR, a mixture combining 60 forward primers for TCR Vbeta segments and 13 reverse primers for TCR Jbeta segments was used. The CDR3 region of rearranged TCR beta genes was amplified from genomic DNA by a multiplex PCR assay. The amplified TCR beta libraries were sequenced on the Illumina HiSeq System as 87-base-pair reads. Per the authors' processing: A later analysis tallied around 82 million unique TCR beta chains across the approximately 670 repertoires, and about 12 million of those chains were shared by two or more donors. To remove PCR and sequencing errors, raw reads were error-corrected and collapsed into unique sequences using a nearest-neighbor algorithm that merged closely related sequences. To assign V, D and J gene segments, CDR3 sequences were aligned to IMGT reference sequences. For a sequence to be retained, a match of at least six nucleotides to both a V gene segment and a J gene segment was required. A rearrangement counted as productive if the CDR3 had no stop codons and remained in frame with V and J, and every other rearrangement counted as non-productive. Following IMGT convention, CDR3 was defined as the stretch from the second conserved V-encoded cysteine to the conserved J-encoded phenylalanine. The earlier analysis of 587 of the donors excluded any sequence lacking an unambiguous match to a single V gene segment. An earlier analysis of fewer than 650 of the donors classified V segments as functional when productive rearrangements were above 56.7% and as segregating when the standard deviation between donors was above 5%. A statistical classification framework was built for diagnosing cytomegalovirus status from the catalog of TCR beta chain sequences. In a later analysis, TCR nucleotide sequences were compared against IMGT/GENE-DB human TR gene sequences so that V and J genes could be assigned. In a later analysis, CDR3 sequences and most-parsimonious VDJ recombination scenarios were assigned using the TCRdist pipeline. A later analysis defined each TCR beta chain by its CDR3 amino acid sequence plus V-gene family, and excluded reads lacking a unique V-gene family. As a way to deal with suspected cross-contamination and a sequencing artifact, a later analysis dropped approximately 590 nucleotide sequences that were highly shared and had low generation probability. In a later analysis, a clonal expansion index was calculated for each public chain from normalized within-repertoire ranks of inferred template counts. A later analysis computed generation probabilities with a VDJ recombination model fitted to out-of-frame rearrangements, and checked the results against IGoR. In a later analysis, TCR-TCR, TCR-HLA and TCR-CMV co-occurrence was scored with hypergeometric tests, and a repertoire-size bias correction was applied to TCR pairs. To estimate false discovery rates, a later analysis permuted the HLA or CMV assignments 20 times. A later analysis grouped co-occurring TCRs with DBSCAN, adding TCRdist sequence similarity when clustering within HLA-allele-positive subsets. Repertoires with fewer than 30,000 or more than 120,000 public chains, plus five repertoires with anomalous nucleotide sharing, were excluded from co-occurrence clustering. Imported from immuneACCESS, the table was reduced by TCRdb to in-frame sequences with V and J called. These copies leave out some clones; in studies compared against another copy, an unresolved V gene accounts for under half, and the cause of the remainder is not known. The V and J calls and clone size come from that table; D and trimming were worked out from the DNA. Here the sample has 200,000 or so clones; roughly 88% occur a single time. The biggest ten clones account for more than 0.6% of the sample.

CDR1 and CDR2, per the germline V gene (reference sequence), are MNHEY and SMNVEV. V was cut back by 6 bases and J by 2 bases, leaving a gap of 10 bases between them. From cysteine to phenylalanine, the CDR3 is 13 amino acids long. Only the CDR3 DNA stays, 39 bases, in frame from base 1. This sample was taken from a study of cytomegalovirus exposure and HLA in healthy donors (dated by TCRdb to about 2017). For the wider study: An earlier analysis of 587 of the donors reported 276 Gb of sequence data and 95 million to 140 million unique TCR beta sequences obtained from some 170 million T cells. An early release covering just under 650 HLA-typed donors comprised about 300 gigabases of sequencing data and tens of millions of unique TCR sequences. Among the approximately 420 genotyped donors, approximately 82% belonged to the genetic ancestry cluster associated with self-reported Caucasian donors. The study aimed to test whether cataloging public T cell receptors could reveal signatures of past pathogen exposure. The study used immunosequencing to profile the T cell repertoires of about 670 subjects and linked those repertoires to cytomegalovirus serostatus. Besides the first cohort of 666 subjects, a separate validation cohort made up of 120 different subjects was used. High-throughput TCR immunosequencing, statistical association of individual TCRs with disease status, and machine learning were combined to predict cytomegalovirus infection status. A later analysis re-examined previously published TCR beta repertoires from 610 or so donors and added high-resolution HLA genotyping to investigate patterns of TCR occurrence. The later analysis used no new phenotypic data to find candidate immune exposures, relying instead on TCR beta sequences and their occurrence across donors. To decide whether each TCR beta V gene segment behaved as functional or pseudogenic, an earlier analysis of 587 of the donors relied on high-throughput TCR beta sequencing. Donor age, sex, ethnicity and CMV serostatus were collected together with the repertoire data. A later genetic analysis used genome-wide SNP genotypes for about 60% of the roughly 700 donors, treating that subset as a discovery cohort. All discovery cohort repertoires had been generated on a single sequencing platform. HLA typing covered class I and class II loci at four-digit resolution. The number of typed donors differed by locus: about 620-640 for A, B, C, DRB1 and DQB1; 500 to 550 for DQA1; over 600 for DPA1; and about 470 for DPB1. About five DR-DQ haplotypes were handled as single units for association and clustering, since linkage in the cohort was strong. Across around 400 genotyped donors of the cohort, an average of about 200,000 unique TCR beta nucleotide sequences per donor were sequenced, and approximately 19% of those sequences were non-productive.

The paper's findings and limits, for the study overall: A cluster of highly shared sequence variants was judged likely to be a technical artifact of the sequencing pipeline. A later analysis found that HLA-associated TCR beta chains were more clonally expanded and had lower generation probabilities than equally common non-associated chains. A later genetic analysis reported fewer N-insertions in productive TCRs among donors in an Asian-associated ancestry cluster than the roughly 700-donor mean. In a later genetic analysis, a missense DCLRE1C variant was associated with V-gene and J-gene trimming of TCR beta chains, and the association was replicated in an independent cohort. Because the 87-base-pair reads could not distinguish some IMGT-functional V segments, including TRBV6-2 and TRBV6-3, those segments were excluded. In this cohort, only TCR beta chains were sequenced, and detectable features were limited by the absence of alpha or paired-chain data. Across donors, most TCR sequences were observed very rarely, whereas some public TCRs were present in many individuals. The study gave a list of 150 to 200 TCR beta chains associated with cytomegalovirus. Because counts were too low, about 17 rarely observed V segments, including chromosome 9 orphons, were excluded from the earlier analysis of about 500 of the donors. Several of the top co-occurrence clusters appeared to be linked to parvovirus B19, influenza, CMV and Epstein-Barr virus, according to a later analysis. In vitro tests confirmed that a few of the cytomegalovirus-associated TCR beta chains recognize cytomegalovirus antigens. A further reported finding was that TCR beta sequences accurately predicted the HLA-A and HLA-B alleles for most subjects in the first cohort. Broadly in line with IMGT annotations, most TCR beta V segments showed up in productive rearrangements about 87% or about 30% of the time in an earlier analysis of roughly 590 of the donors. Immune exposure information for the cohort was limited to CMV serostatus. Roughly uniform sequencing depth across donors was assumed in presence/absence analyses, although this assumption may not hold. Strong co-occurrence of HLA alleles, especially DR and DQ, made assigning TCR associations to individual alleles difficult. The authors suggested that the approach could potentially be extended to other disease states and immunological phenotypes. Correlated functional status among segregating V segments might reflect linkage disequilibrium, but an unknown experimental factor could not be ruled out. The classifier was reported to diagnose cytomegalovirus status with high specificity and sensitivity in both the original cohort and the validation cohort. A later analysis found that TCR association rates varied across HLA loci, with DRB1 alleles showing the most associated TCRs and HLA-C alleles the fewest. According to a later analysis, most CMV-associated TCR beta chains appeared to be HLA-restricted, and the HLA associations seemed to be driven largely by CMV exposure. Specific HLA alleles were associated with roughly 16,000 TCR beta sequences at a false discovery rate of 0.05 in a later analysis. Because HLA typing was missing for some donors at each locus, association tests included only the typed subset.

The sequencing sample was made of PBMCs. The rearrangement combines TRBV27 with TRBJ1-2; a tentative D match to TRBD1 spans 6 bases. This clonotype was obtained from a boy younger than 10 in good health and CMV-seronegative. The CDR3 protein: CASRLTGNYGYTF. Read as DNA, the sequence is TGTGCCAGCAGATTAACAGGGAACTATGGCTACACCTTC.